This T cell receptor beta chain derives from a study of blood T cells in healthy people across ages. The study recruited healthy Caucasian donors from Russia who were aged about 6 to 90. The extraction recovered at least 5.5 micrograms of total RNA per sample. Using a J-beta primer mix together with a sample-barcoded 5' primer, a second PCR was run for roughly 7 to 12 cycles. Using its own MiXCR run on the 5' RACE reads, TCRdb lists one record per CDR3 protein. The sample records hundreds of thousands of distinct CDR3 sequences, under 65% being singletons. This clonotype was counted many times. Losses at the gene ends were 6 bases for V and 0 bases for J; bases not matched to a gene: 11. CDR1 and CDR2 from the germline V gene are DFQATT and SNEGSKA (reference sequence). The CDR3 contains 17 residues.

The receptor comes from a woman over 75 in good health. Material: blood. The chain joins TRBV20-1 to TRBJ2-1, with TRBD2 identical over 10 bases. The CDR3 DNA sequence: TGCAGTGCCCCAACTAGCGGGACCGATAGCTCCTACAATGAGCAGTTCTTC. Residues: CSAPTSGTDSSYNEQFF.